This note documents a single TCR beta chain sequence. Antigen specificity is unknown. These data originate in a study of cytomegalovirus exposure and HLA in healthy donors. CDR3 length: 14 residues. The V gene's germline CDR1 is SNHLY and CDR2 FYNNEI. The J segment lost 8 bases and the V segment lost 6 bases, leaving 7 bases of the junction unmatched. Vbeta (60) and Jbeta (13) primers were used in the PCR. The protocol was immunoSEQ multiplex PCR, while the TCRdb copy is restricted to in-frame clones and leaves out a portion. The profile shows tens of thousands of clones, roughly 78% of them singletons. Whole-study findings and limits: In a later analysis, DRB1 alleles had the most associated TCRs; HLA-C alleles the fewest.

The chain combines TRBV2 with TRBJ1-4; TRBD1 matches 9 bases. The source is a male donor in good health and CMV-seropositive. Sequencing was carried out using PBMCs. DNA of the CDR3: TGTGCCAGCAGGCTGGGACAGGGAGGCGAAAAACTGTTTTTT. As protein: CASRLGQGGEKLFF.